The next 32 T cell receptor beta chains were all read from a single sample in a study of blood T cells in healthy people across ages. Sample-barcoded 5' priming and a J-beta primer mix drove a second PCR of roughly 7 to 11 cycles. TCRdb processed the 5' RACE reads anew with MiXCR; each CDR3 protein has one entry. The sample contains about 970,000 distinct CDR3 sequences, 45% to 60% of which appear only once. The sequenced sample was blood. These receptors all come from a woman in her fifties or sixties in good health.

The J gene is TRBJ2-7, the V gene TRBV27, with D possibly being TRBD1 or TRBD2 (5 bases each). The CDR3 totals 16 residues. Germline-derived CDR1 and CDR2 are MNHEY and SMNVEV (reference sequence). Trimming removed 0 bases at V and 4 bases at J, with 16 bases between. Written as DNA, the CDR3 is TGTGCCAGCAGTTTATCACTAGGTCAGGGAGCTTACGAGCAGTACTTC. This gives the protein CASSLSLGQGAYEQYF.

The V gene is TRBV28, the J gene TRBJ2-7, with unresolved D. Germline CDR1 MDHEN, CDR2 SYDVKM. V was cut by 3 bases and J by 0 bases, with 12 bases left in between. The CDR3 has 15 amino acids. DNA of the CDR3: TGTGCCAGCAGTTTTGTCAGCCCGAGCTCCTACGAGCAGTACTTC. Translation: CASSFVSPSSYEQYF.

This clonotype appeared many times. The rearrangement uses TRBV10-3 and TRBJ2-5; D is unresolved. This CDR3 is 11 amino acids long. V lost 3 bases, J lost 5 bases, and 4 bases lay in between. Germline CDR1 ENHRY, CDR2 SYGVKD. This chain's CDR3 is CAISDRETQYF. DNA of the CDR3: TGTGCCATCAGTGACAGGGAGACCCAGTACTTC.

With regard to this clonotype: The junction departs from germline at one end; a sequencing error may be responsible. The V gene is TRBV4-2, the J gene TRBJ1-4; possible D gene TRBD1, 5 bases. Per germline, CDR1 LGHNA and CDR2 YNFKEQ. This CDR3 has 14 amino acids. The CDR3 bases are TGTGCCAGCAACCAAGACGGCCGGGGGGAAAAACTGTTTTTT. This gives the protein CASNQDGRGEKLFF.

This clonotype was counted many times. V gene TRBV7-2 combines with J gene TRBJ2-7, with D unresolved. Germline V gives CDR1 SGHTA, CDR2 FQGNSA. Deletions cut 8 bases from V and 3 bases from J, with 8 bases between. The CDR3 consists of 11 residues. The CDR3 DNA sequence: TGTGCCAGCTCCTCCCACTACGAGCAGTACTTC. It specifies CASSSHYEQYF. Variable domain in full (rest from reference TRBV7-2 and TRBJ2-7): GAGVSQSPSNKVTEKGKDVELRCDPISGHTALYWYRQSLGQGLEFLIYFQGNSAPDKSGLPSDRFSAERTGGSVSTLTIQRTQQEDSAVYLCASSSHYEQYFGPGTRLTVT.

This chain links TRBV12-3 or TRBV12-4 with TRBJ2-5; 10 nucleotides match TRBD2. With V trimmed by 6 bases and J by 4 bases, 5 bases remained unmatched. This CDR3 contains 14 residues. The CDR3 protein is CASRPSGRGETQYF. The CDR3 nucleotides are TGTGCCAGCAGACCAAGCGGGAGGGGAGAGACCCAGTACTTC.

Worth noting for this clonotype: One end of the junction does not line up with germline, which may come from a read error. This chain connects TRBV29-1 to TRBJ2-7; 9 bases line up with TRBD2. This CDR3 has 14 amino acids. Germline V CDR1 and CDR2: SQVTM, ANQGSEA. The CDR3 spells CGVARASGTYEQYF. The DNA for the CDR3 is TGCGGCGTCGCCAGGGCTAGCGGGACCTACGAGCAGTACTTC.

As to this clonotype: One junction end does not reproduce the germline sequence, and a read error may be involved. The chain recombines TRBV4-1 with TRBJ2-3; a possible D gene is TRBD2 (7 bases). The CDR3 loop spans 15 amino acids. CDR1 is MGHRA and CDR2 is YSYEKL in the germline V gene. The CDR3 loop reads CASNQGGVITDTQYF. The CDR3 bases are TGCGCCAGCAACCAAGGGGGGGTCATCACAGATACGCAGTATTTT.

To note about this clonotype: Germline is not matched at one junction end, which may reflect a read error. The DNA of the CDR3 is TGCAGTGCTCAAGAGCGAACTGGAGCTTTCTTT. This encodes CSAQERTGAFF. The chain joins TRBV20-1 to TRBJ1-1, with D unresolved. Germline assignment: CDR1 DFQATT and CDR2 SNEGSKA (reference sequence). The CDR3 length is 11 residues.

The V call is TRBV25-1, the J call TRBJ2-7; 11 nucleotides align to TRBD2. The length of the CDR3 is 18 residues. CDR1 MGHDK and CDR2 SYGVNS come from the germline V gene. With V trimmed by 0 bases and J by 7 bases, 14 bases remained unmatched. The CDR3, as DNA: TGTGCCAGCAGTGAATATACGGAACTAGCGGGAGCGAACAATGAGCAGTACTTC. Amino acids: CASSEYTELAGANNEQYF.

The V gene is TRBV29-1, the J gene TRBJ1-2; possibly TRBD1 for D (5 bases). The V gene's germline CDR1 is SQVTM and CDR2 ANQGSEA. With 7 bases removed from V and 2 bases from J, the gap between germline ends came to 14 bases. CDR3 size: 13 residues. The CDR3 here is CSASEGSNYGYTF. Written as DNA, the CDR3 is TGCAGCGCCTCCGAGGGGTCCAACTATGGCTACACCTTC.

This clonotype occurred a few times. J is TRBJ2-7 and V is TRBV10-3, with TRBD1 matching 9 bases. V dropped 2 bases and J dropped 3; count of bases not matched to a gene: 5. This CDR3 has 15 amino acids. Germline V gene sequence: CDR1 ENHRY, CDR2 SYGVKD. Here the CDR3 DNA reads TGTGCCATCAGTGAGGAGCCGGGACAGGGCTACGAGCAGTACTTC. Amino acids: CAISEEPGQGYEQYF.

The chain recombines TRBV24-1 with TRBJ2-1; no definite D call. The CDR3 covers 13 residues. Germline CDR1 is KGHDR and CDR2 is SFDVKD. The V and J ends lost 7 bases and 11 bases respectively, with 17 bases between them. CDR3 protein: CATRSPIGIQQFF. The CDR3, as DNA: TGTGCCACCAGAAGCCCCATCGGCATCCAGCAGTTCTTC.

Many counts were recorded for this clonotype. The rearrangement joins TRBV20-1 to TRBJ2-7, with TRBD1 as a possible D gene (5 bases). From germline, CDR1 is DFQATT and CDR2 SNEGSKA (reference sequence). V was shortened by 4 bases and J by 2 bases, with 6 bases between the two germline ends. The CDR3 consists of 11 residues. CDR3 sequence: CSATDTYEQYF. The CDR3, as DNA: TGCAGTGCTACGGACACCTACGAGCAGTACTTC.

A word on this clonotype: This is likely a read error, given that the CDR3 carries no conserved phenylalanine or tryptophan at its end. The V gene is TRBV29-1, the J gene TRBJ2-3; a possible D gene is TRBD2 (6 bases). Trimming took off 4 bases at V and 0 bases at J, with 11 bases between the two ends. CDR1 SQVTM and CDR2 ANQGSEA come from the germline V gene. The CDR3 has 14 amino acids. The CDR3 reads CSVAVGGSTDTQYV. The DNA for the CDR3 is TGCAGCGTTGCGGTGGGGGGAAGCACAGATACGCAGTATGTT.

This clonotype was detected many times. The V call is TRBV12-3 or TRBV12-4, the J call TRBJ2-5; no clear D. V shed 6 bases and J shed 4 bases, with 9 bases lying between them. The CDR3 runs to 12 residues. CDR3 in DNA: TGTGCCAGCAGCTGGGATCGAGAGACCCAGTACTTC. The encoded protein is CASSWDRETQYF.

A note on this clonotype: It may be a read error: a sequence one base away is much more abundant. The V and J genes are TRBV28 and TRBJ2-7; 9 nucleotides align to TRBD2. Germline CDR1 is MDHEN and CDR2 is SYDVKM. This CDR3 comprises 16 residues. CDR3 amino acids: CASSHAFSGSSHEQYF. DNA for the CDR3: TGTGCCAGCAGTCATGCCTTTAGCGGGAGCTCCCACGAGCAGTACTTC.

The rearrangement joins TRBV5-1 to TRBJ2-1, with TRBD1 as a possible D gene (6 bases). CDR1 and CDR2 from the germline V gene are SGHRS and YFSETQ. The CDR3 is made up of 13 amino acids. The V end was cut by 3 bases, the J end by 6 bases, with 10 bases between. The CDR3 protein is CASSWTDFNEQFF. Written as DNA, the CDR3 is TGCGCCAGCAGCTGGACAGATTTCAATGAGCAGTTCTTC.

This chain joins TRBV7-9 and TRBJ2-3, with D perhaps matching TRBD1 (6 bases). V was clipped by 5 bases and J by 3 bases, with 12 bases between them. The CDR3 has 14 residues. Germline CDR1 is SEHNR and CDR2 is FQNEAQ (reference sequence). The CDR3, as DNA: TGTGCCAGCAGCCCCGGACAGATGACAGATACGCAGTATTTT. Encoded protein: CASSPGQMTDTQYF.

This clonotype was found a few times. The rearrangement uses TRBV9 and TRBJ2-1; 9 bases map to TRBD2. V shed 3 bases, J shed 7 bases, and the junction held 17 bases outside the gene matches. There are 18 residues in the CDR3. Per the germline V gene, CDR1 is SGDLS and CDR2 is YYNGEE. The CDR3 region is CASSGPQGGGGRANEQFF. DNA for the CDR3: TGTGCCAGCAGCGGACCTCAGGGAGGCGGCGGGAGGGCTAATGAGCAGTTCTTC.

This clonotype has more than one count but fewer than ten. The chain has TRBV20-1 and TRBJ2-7, with TRBD2 matching over 11 bases. The CDR3 loop spans 14 amino acids. Germline loops: CDR1 DFQATT, CDR2 SNEGSKA (reference sequence). With 2 bases clipped from V and 4 bases from J, the junction kept 4 bases outside the gene matches. CDR3 in amino acids: CSARSTSGRYEQYF. Written as DNA, the CDR3 is TGCAGTGCTAGATCCACTAGCGGGAGATACGAGCAGTACTTC.

The chain joins TRBV21-1 to TRBJ1-5; TRBD1, the D gene given by the table, was not confirmed from the DNA. TRBV21-1 is shown as a pseudogene. This CDR3 has 14 residues. The CDR3 spells CASIYVGQNQPQHF. CDR3 DNA: TGTGCCAGCATTTATGTAGGACAGAATCAGCCCCAGCATTTT.

A word on this clonotype: A much larger clone sits a single nucleotide away, making a read error possible. The rearrangement joins TRBV9 to TRBJ2-3; the D gene is possibly TRBD2 (5 bases). This CDR3 is built from 15 residues. The V gene's germline CDR1 is SGDLS and CDR2 YYNGEE. The CDR3 DNA follows: TGTACCAGCAGCGTGTCCGGCGGGCACGGAGATACGCAGTATTTT. It yields the protein CTSSVSGGHGDTQYF.

This clonotype was counted at least ten times. The chain joins TRBV3-1 to TRBJ2-7; weak D call: TRBD1 (5 bases). Germline V gene sequence: CDR1 LGHDT, CDR2 YNNKEL (reference sequence). This CDR3 is 12 amino acids long. V lost 4 bases to trimming and J lost 2 bases, with 6 bases between them. The CDR3 region has the DNA TGTGCCAGCAGCCGGACAACCTACGAGCAGTACTTC. Amino acids: CASSRTTYEQYF.

This clonotype was counted between two and nine times. The CDR3 reads CASGREYNEQFF. The CDR3 coding sequence is TGTGCCAGCGGCAGGGAATACAATGAGCAGTTCTTC. The genes are TRBV27 and TRBJ2-1; D might be TRBD1 (5 bases). V was trimmed by 8 bases and J by 4 bases, leaving 9 bases between them. Germline V gives CDR1 MNHEY, CDR2 SMNVEV (reference sequence). The CDR3 runs 12 residues.

The chain has TRBV28 and TRBJ1-2, with a weak D call TRBD1 (6 bases). V was shortened by 6 bases and J by 5 bases, with 10 bases between the two germline ends. This CDR3 is 12 amino acids long. Germline V gene sequence: CDR1 MDHEN, CDR2 SYDVKM. In DNA form, the CDR3 reads TGTGCCAGCAGGAGTACAGGGTATGGCTACACCTTC. Translation: CASRSTGYGYTF.

J is TRBJ2-3 and V is TRBV7-2; possible D gene TRBD1, 5 bases. This CDR3 has 15 residues. Germline V gene sequence: CDR1 SGHTA, CDR2 FQGNSA. V was cut by 4 bases and J by 4 bases, with 15 bases left in between. The CDR3 region has the DNA TGTGCCAGCAGCTCCCCTCAGGGTAGGGCAGATACGCAGTATTTT. This translates into CASSSPQGRADTQYF.

This clonotype was observed a handful of times. The chain recombines TRBV27 with TRBJ2-1; D might be TRBD1 (6 bases). Trimming shortened V by 7 bases and J by 3 bases, and 16 bases separated the two germline ends. Germline V gene lookup returns CDR1 MNHEY and CDR2 SMNVEV (reference sequence). The length of the CDR3 is 15 residues. Here the CDR3 reads CASNTRGTIYNEQFF. The CDR3 nucleotides are TGTGCCAGCAATACTAGGGGGACAATCTACAATGAGCAGTTCTTC.

V is TRBV29-1 and J is TRBJ2-5, with 9 bases matching TRBD1. Germline trimming cut 6 bases from V and 11 bases from J; bases unmatched to any gene: 13. The length of the CDR3 is 13 residues. Germline-derived CDR1 and CDR2 are SQVTM and ANQGSEA. The DNA of the CDR3 is TGCAGCGTCACGACAGGGGGGTCAAAAGAGCAGTACTTC. The encoded protein is CSVTTGGSKEQYF.

The J gene is TRBJ2-1, the V gene TRBV3-1, with 10 positions matching TRBD2. Per the germline V gene, CDR1 is LGHDT and CDR2 is YNNKEL (reference sequence). With V trimmed by 2 bases and J by 8 bases, 3 bases remained unmatched. The CDR3 consists of 14 residues. The CDR3 DNA reads TGTGCCAGCAGCCAACTAGCGGGAGCGGATGAGCAGTTCTTC. This sequence encodes CASSQLAGADEQFF.

J is TRBJ2-4 and V is TRBV4-2; 7 nucleotides line up with TRBD2. The CDR3 is 17 amino acids. The germline CDR1 and CDR2 sequences are LGHNA and YNFKEQ. V shed 4 bases and J 2 bases; nucleotides not matched to a gene: 11. CDR3 sequence (DNA): TGTGCCAGCAGCCCGCGTTTGCTAGCGGATACCAAAAACATTCAGTACTTC. Encoded protein: CASSPRLLADTKNIQYF.

The J gene is TRBJ2-1, the V gene TRBV6-2 or TRBV6-3; no firm D call. V lost 8 bases to trimming and J lost 8 bases, with 16 bases between them. CDR1 is MNHEY and CDR2 is SVGEGT in the germline V gene. CDR3 size: 13 residues. DNA of the CDR3: TGTGCCAGCTCCCTCGGAGTAAATGATGAGCAGTTCTTC. It translates to CASSLGVNDEQFF.